One and the same sample provided the 30 T cell receptor beta chains below, sequenced in a study of PD-L1 blockade in urothelial cancer. Some clones are missing from TCRdb's copy, which holds only in-frame ones; the method was immunoSEQ multiplex PCR. The data contain about 120,000 clones, around nine tenths of them singletons. Time point reported: peripheral blood 6 weeks after treatment start. The material sequenced was PBMCs, taken around atezolizumab (anti-PD-L1) treatment. The receptors shown here come from a man between 60 and 70 years old with urothelial cancer.

This chain links TRBV9 with TRBJ1-1, with D tentatively TRBD1 (6 bases). The CDR3 sequence is 15 residues long. Germline V gives CDR1 SGDLS, CDR2 YYNGEE. The germline V and J ends were trimmed by 0 bases and 3 bases, with 12 bases remaining between them. CDR3 in DNA: TGTGCCAGCAGCGTAGACGATGGGGGCTACACTGAAGCTTTCTTT. This translates into CASSVDDGGYTEAFF.

The chain links TRBV6-5 to TRBJ1-5; a possible D gene is TRBD1 (6 bases). Germline CDR1 is MNHEY and CDR2 is SVGAGI. The V and J ends lost 7 bases and 2 bases respectively, with 12 bases between them. The CDR3 is made up of 14 amino acids. CDR3 sequence: CASTAPGGNQPQHF. CDR3 in DNA: TGTGCCAGCACCGCCCCAGGGGGCAATCAGCCCCAGCATTTT.

This chain joins TRBV19 and TRBJ1-2; D is unresolved. V gave up 6 bases and J gave up 4 bases, with 15 bases separating them. Germline V lookup: CDR1 LNHDA, CDR2 SQIVND (reference sequence). The length of the CDR3 is 14 residues. CDR3 sequence reads: CASSPLVKIYGYTF. CDR3 DNA: TGTGCCAGTAGCCCCTTAGTGAAAATCTATGGCTACACCTTC.

The CDR3 DNA follows: TGTGCCAGCAGCTTGGGTAGCGGGAGGGCCGAGACCCAGTACTTC. Its protein product is CASSLGSGRAETQYF. The V call is TRBV7-8, the J call TRBJ2-5; 11 positions match TRBD2. Germline values: CDR1 SGHVS, CDR2 FQNEAQ. CDR3 length: 15 amino acids. The V and J ends lost 3 bases and 5 bases, in that order; junction bases with no gene match: 5.

V is TRBV5-4 and J is TRBJ2-1; TRBD2 matches 13 bases. The junction had 4 bases not matched to a gene; V was cut back by 4 bases and J by 9 bases. Germline V gene sequence: CDR1 SGHNT, CDR2 YYREEE (reference sequence). This CDR3 is 14 amino acids long. The CDR3 nucleotides read TGTGCCAGCAGCCAGGGACTAGCGGGATTTGAGCAGTTCTTC. This sequence encodes CASSQGLAGFEQFF.

In this sample, this clone turned up once. The chain carries TRBV5-6 and TRBJ1-5, with 7 bases aligning to TRBD1. CDR3 length equals 15 residues. CDR1 and CDR2 (germline): SGHDT, YYEEEE. The V and J ends lost 4 bases and 6 bases, in that order; junction bases with no gene match: 10. CDR3 region: CASSTLQGLGQPQHF. CDR3 DNA: TGTGCCAGCAGCACGCTACAGGGGTTGGGTCAGCCCCAGCATTTT.

This CDR3 reads CASSSPTGDGYTF. CDR3 sequence (DNA): TGTGCCAGCAGCTCGCCAACAGGGGACGGCTACACCTTC. The chain is built from TRBV7-3 and TRBJ1-2, with 7 bases identical to TRBD1. CDR1 is SGHTA, CDR2 FQGTGA, per germline. The V gene end was trimmed by 4 bases and the J gene end by 8 bases; junction bases not matched to a gene: 7. The CDR3 extends over 13 amino acids.

This chain uses TRBV11-3 with TRBJ2-6; 10 positions match TRBD1. The CDR3 has 16 residues. J gave up 0 bases and V 7 bases, and 3 bases lay outside the gene matches. Germline CDR1 SGHNT, CDR2 YENEEA. CDR3 residues: CASNGQGVSGANVLTF. CDR3 DNA: TGTGCCAGCAACGGACAGGGGGTCTCTGGGGCCAACGTCCTGACTTTC.

CDR3 nucleotides: TGTGCTAGTGGTTCGCTAGCGGGGGGTGTATCCTACGAGCAGTACTTC. Translating gives CASGSLAGGVSYEQYF. The chain joins TRBV12-5 to TRBJ2-7; the match to TRBD2 covers 11 bases. Losses at the gene ends were 4 bases for V and 1 base for J; bases not matched to a gene: 6. The CDR3 is 16 amino acids. CDR1 is LGHNT and CDR2 is FRNRAP in the germline V gene.

The rearrangement joins TRBV19 to TRBJ2-1; the D gene is possibly TRBD2 (6 bases). Trimming took off 7 bases at V and 0 bases at J, with 10 bases between the two ends. The CDR3 contains 14 residues. Germline lookup yields CDR1 LNHDA and CDR2 SQIVND (reference sequence). The CDR3 loop is CASKEGSSYNEQFF. For the CDR3, the DNA is TGTGCCAGTAAGGAGGGGAGCTCCTACAATGAGCAGTTCTTC.

The J gene is TRBJ2-5, the V gene TRBV5-4, with TRBD2 matching 9 bases. The germline V gene encodes CDR1 SGHNT and CDR2 YYREEE (reference sequence). V lost 0 bases to trimming and J lost 1 base; unmatched junction nucleotides: 1. This CDR3 contains 15 residues. The chain's CDR3 is CASSLEAGGQETQYF. The CDR3, as DNA: TGTGCCAGCAGCTTGGAAGCGGGGGGCCAAGAGACCCAGTACTTC.

The gene calls are TRBV6-5 and TRBJ1-2, with D possibly TRBD1 on 5 matching bases. Germline V gene data show CDR1 as MNHEY and CDR2 as SVGAGI. V lost 2 bases and J 6 bases, leaving 13 bases between the germline ends. The length of the CDR3 is 14 residues. The CDR3, as DNA: TGTGCCAGCAGTTACGAGGTCAGGGCGAATGGCTACACCTTC. Its translation: CASSYEVRANGYTF.

The table lists this clone with a count of one. The chain is built from TRBV7-2 and TRBJ1-5; maybe TRBD1 (5 bases). The V gene lost 4 bases and the J gene lost 6 bases, with 19 bases spanning the gap. Germline V gene data show CDR1 as SGHTA and CDR2 as FQGNSA. CDR3 size: 16 residues. CDR3 DNA: TGTGCCAGCAGCTCCGAGACGGCGCGCGGGGGTCAGCCCCAGCATTTT. As protein: CASSSETARGGQPQHF.

The chain uses TRBV9 and TRBJ2-1; maybe TRBD2 (6 bases). Between the trimmed V and J ends, which lost 4 bases and 10 bases, there was a span of 18 bases. CDR3 length: 14 residues. CDR1 is SGDLS and CDR2 is YYNGEE in the germline V gene. In DNA, the CDR3 is TGTGCCAGCAGCTCCGGGGGTAGCGAGGCGGAGCAGTTCTTC. Translated: CASSSGGSEAEQFF.

The chain carries TRBV12-5 and TRBJ2-5, with a weak D call TRBD1 (5 bases). V was trimmed by 1 base and J by 9 bases, leaving 6 bases between them. Germline values: CDR1 LGHNT, CDR2 FRNRAP. There are 11 residues in the CDR3. CDR3 in amino acids: CASGLEGSQYF. DNA for the CDR3: TGTGCTAGTGGTTTGGAGGGGTCCCAGTACTTC. The variable domain in full, completed from reference TRBV12-5 and TRBJ2-5, reads DARVTQTPRHKVTEMGQEVTMRCQPILGHNTVFWYRQTMMQGLELLAYFRNRAPLDDSGMPKDRFSAEMPDATLATLKIQPSEPRDSAVYFCASGLEGSQYFGPGTRLLVL.

The rearrangement uses TRBV2 and TRBJ2-5; D may be TRBD2 (6 bases). V lost 8 bases and J 5 bases, leaving 18 bases between the germline ends. CDR1 and CDR2 from the germline V gene are SNHLY and FYNNEI. The CDR3 spans 14 residues. CDR3 loop: CASGDRTGAETQYF. Written as DNA, the CDR3 is TGTGCCAGCGGGGATCGGACGGGAGCGGAGACCCAGTACTTC.

The J gene is TRBJ2-2, the V gene TRBV7-2, with D unresolved. V lost 0 bases and J lost 6, with 8 bases in between. Looked up from germline, CDR1 is SGHTA and CDR2 is FQGNSA. This CDR3 is built from 14 residues. CDR3 in amino acids: CASSLAGFPGELFF. In DNA form, the CDR3 reads TGTGCCAGCAGCTTAGCCGGGTTTCCCGGGGAGCTGTTTTTT.

This clone has just one count. The chain has TRBV29-1 and TRBJ2-1; 10 bases map to TRBD2. CDR3 length equals 15 residues. J gave up 8 bases and V 1 base, and 8 bases lay outside the gene matches. Germline-derived CDR1 and CDR2 are SQVTM and ANQGSEA. In DNA form, the CDR3 reads TGCAGCGTTGAAGGGACAGCGGGAGGGCCGTATGAGCAGTTCTTC. Protein sequence: CSVEGTAGGPYEQFF.

The rearrangement links TRBV6-5 to TRBJ2-2; the match to TRBD2 covers 11 bases. CDR3 length: 16 residues. CDR1 MNHEY and CDR2 SVGAGI come from the germline V gene. With V trimmed by 4 bases and J by 2 bases, 3 bases remained unmatched. In DNA, the CDR3 is TGTGCCAGCAGTTTAGCGGGGGGGCTAAACACCGGGGAGCTGTTTTTT. It specifies CASSLAGGLNTGELFF.

The chain carries TRBV5-1 and TRBJ2-7; a weak D match, TRBD2 (5 bases). The CDR3 consists of 14 residues. The V and J ends lost 4 bases and 2 bases respectively, with 13 bases between them. Germline CDR1 and CDR2: SGHRS and YFSETQ. This chain's CDR3 is CASSDTGMTYEQYF. CDR3 nucleotides: TGCGCCAGCAGCGATACCGGGATGACCTACGAGCAGTACTTC.

The chain is built from TRBV5-6 and TRBJ2-5; 8 bases line up with TRBD2. CDR1 is SGHDT and CDR2 is YYEEEE in the germline V gene. This CDR3 spans 17 amino acids. V shed 4 bases, J shed 7 bases, and the junction held 18 bases outside the gene matches. CDR3 nucleotide sequence: TGTGCCAGCAGCCCACCGGGTAGCGGGGCGCTAAGGGCGACCCAGTACTTC. It translates to CASSPPGSGALRATQYF.

V is TRBV5-1 and J is TRBJ2-4; a possible D gene is TRBD2 (6 bases). CDR3 size: 17 residues. V was shortened by 2 bases and J by 0 bases, with 15 bases between the two germline ends. Germline V gene sequence: CDR1 SGHRS, CDR2 YFSETQ. In nucleotides, the CDR3 is TGCGCCAGCAGCTTTGGTCCGGGAGTACCAGCCAAAAACATTCAGTACTTC. This translates into CASSFGPGVPAKNIQYF.

J is TRBJ2-7 and V is TRBV7-4; D is ambiguous. V was pared by 5 bases and J by 6 bases, with 14 bases between. The CDR3 is 13 amino acids. Germline V gives CDR1 SGHVT, CDR2 SQSDAQ. The chain's CDR3 is CASSAETGCEQYF. The CDR3 DNA follows: TGTGCCAGCAGCGCCGAGACTGGGTGCGAGCAGTACTTC.

The chain carries TRBV28 and TRBJ1-5; 7 positions match TRBD1. Germline-derived CDR1 and CDR2 are MDHEN and SYDVKM. J lost 4 bases, V lost 5 bases, and 8 bases had no gene match. CDR3 length: 15 residues. The DNA of the CDR3 is TGTGCCAGCAGTCCTCCGGGACAGCCTAATCAGCCCCAGCATTTT. Translated, it gives CASSPPGQPNQPQHF.

The chain recombines TRBV28 with TRBJ2-1, with TRBD1 matching 8 bases. This CDR3 has 14 amino acids. After removal of 5 bases from V and 5 bases from J, the junction contained 5 bases not matched to a gene. Per germline, CDR1 MDHEN and CDR2 SYDVKM. CDR3 in amino acids: CASSPQGEDNEQFF. The CDR3, as DNA: TGTGCCAGCAGTCCACAGGGGGAGGACAATGAGCAGTTCTTC.

This clone was picked up one time. The CDR3: CASSLAGADEQYF. DNA for the CDR3: TGTGCCAGCAGCTTAGCAGGGGCTGACGAGCAGTACTTC. This sequence joins TRBV7-9 and TRBJ2-7, with D perhaps TRBD1 (5 bases). The CDR3 length is 13 residues. V lost 0 bases, J lost 5 bases, and 8 bases lay in between. Germline V gene lookup returns CDR1 SEHNR and CDR2 FQNEAQ (reference sequence).

This clone was seen more than once but under ten times. V gene TRBV6-6 combines with J gene TRBJ1-5; D remains ambiguous. This CDR3 comprises 13 residues. Germline values: CDR1 MNHNY, CDR2 SVGAGI (reference sequence). The V gene lost 3 bases and the J gene lost 7 bases, with 10 bases spanning the gap. This CDR3 is CASSYTPGQPQHF. The CDR3 DNA sequence: TGTGCCAGCAGTTATACGCCGGGGCAGCCCCAGCATTTT.

This chain links TRBV18 with TRBJ2-3; 16 bases line up with TRBD2. This CDR3 has 18 residues. After removal of 0 bases from V and 3 bases from J, the junction contained 3 bases not matched to a gene. The germline V gene has CDR1 KGHSH and CDR2 LQKENI. The CDR3 nucleotides read TGTGCCAGCTCACCACCGGGACTAGCGGGGGGGATGACAGATACGCAGTATTTT. The encoded protein is CASSPPGLAGGMTDTQYF. The full variable domain, completed using reference TRBV18 and TRBJ2-3, is NAGVMQNPRHLVRRRGQEARLRCSPMKGHSHVYWYRQLPEEGLKFMVYLQKENIIDESGMPKERFSAEFPKEGPSILRIQQVVRGDSAAYFCASSPPGLAGGMTDTQYFGPGTRLTVL.

The rearrangement links TRBV6-1 to TRBJ1-1; 7 bases align to TRBD1. Germline V gene lookup returns CDR1 MNHNS and CDR2 SASEGT. The CDR3 length is 14 residues. With 5 bases clipped from V and 1 base from J, the junction kept 4 bases outside the gene matches. The CDR3 DNA follows: TGTGCCAGCAGTATCAGGGGGGAGAACACTGAAGCTTTCTTT. Translating gives CASSIRGENTEAFF.

This rearrangement joins TRBV19 to TRBJ1-2; 9 nucleotides agree with TRBD1. V shed 5 bases, J shed 9 bases, and the junction held 16 bases outside the gene matches. The CDR3 is made up of 16 amino acids. CDR1 is LNHDA, CDR2 SQIVND, per germline (reference sequence). DNA for the CDR3: TGTGCCAGTAGTGGCGATCTACAGGGGGCGCTTCGAAGCTACACCTTC. Protein product: CASSGDLQGALRSYTF.